What follows are 11 T cell receptor beta chains derived from one specimen sequenced in a study of CD8 T cells in ankylosing spondylitis. Study outcomes and limitations: Apparently characteristic of ankylosing spondylitis blood was a TCR beta motif (fewer than ten highly homologous variants).

Which antigens these TCRs recognize remains unknown. TCRdb called the 5' RACE reads again in MiXCR, with one record for every CDR3 protein. The repertoire holds fewer than 450,000 distinct CDR3 sequences, more than 15% seen once, with approximately 1% in the top ten. Sequencing used blood, either unsorted or a sorted T cell fraction (not recorded which). The receptors derive from a male donor with ankylosing spondylitis.

This clonotype was observed a few times. This chain links TRBV7-2 with TRBJ1-1; D not resolved. The CDR3 spans 12 residues. Germline assignment: CDR1 SGHTA and CDR2 FQGNSA. V dropped 6 bases and J dropped 6 bases, with 11 bases sitting between them. CDR3 sequence (DNA): TGTGCCAGCAGAAGACGCTCTTCTGAAGCTTTCTTT. It is translated as CASRRRSSEAFF.

The gene calls are TRBV9 and TRBJ2-3, with D unclear. V lost 1 base to trimming and J lost 5 bases, with 11 bases between them. The CDR3 length is 14 residues. Per germline, CDR1 SGDLS and CDR2 YYNGEE. CDR3 sequence (DNA): TGTGCCAGCAGCGTACGAGTGAGTAGAGATACGCAGTATTTT. As protein: CASSVRVSRDTQYF.

In this sample, this clonotype turned up many times. The rearrangement joins TRBV5-1 to TRBJ2-3; the D is unclear. CDR1 SGHRS and CDR2 YFSETQ come from the germline V gene. This CDR3 has 12 residues. V was cut by 2 bases and J by 5 bases, with 6 bases left in between. The CDR3 protein is CASSFEQDTQYF. For the CDR3, the DNA is TGCGCCAGCAGCTTCGAGCAAGATACGCAGTATTTT.

This clonotype showed up just once. Compared with germline, one end of the junction differs, possibly owing to a read error. The genes are TRBV12-3 or TRBV12-4 and TRBJ2-5; 13 positions match TRBD2. This CDR3 contains 19 residues. The CDR3 spells CACSLAGQTSGGYQETQYF. CDR3 sequence (DNA): TGTGCCTGCAGTTTAGCCGGACAGACTAGCGGGGGGTACCAAGAGACCCAGTACTTC.

The J gene is TRBJ2-7, the V gene TRBV5-1; 8 bases agree with TRBD2. V lost 0 bases to trimming and J lost 6 bases; unmatched junction nucleotides: 5. Germline V gene sequence: CDR1 SGHRS, CDR2 YFSETQ. The CDR3 extends over 14 amino acids. CDR3 in DNA: TGCGCCAGCAGCTTGGTTAGCGGGATAAGCGAGCAGTACTTC. As protein: CASSLVSGISEQYF.

J is TRBJ1-3 and V is TRBV2; D call uncertain. CDR3 size: 15 residues. CDR1 and CDR2 from the germline V gene are SNHLY and FYNNEI. V lost 3 bases and J 1 base, leaving 10 bases between the germline ends. The DNA of the CDR3 is TGTGCCAGCAGTGATGGGGTCGGGTCTGGAAACACCATATATTTT. This codes for CASSDGVGSGNTIYF.

This clonotype was recorded at least ten times. V usage is TRBV12-3 or TRBV12-4 and J usage is TRBJ2-1, with 11 bases fitting TRBD2. The CDR3 consists of 15 residues. The V and J ends lost 5 bases and 5 bases, in that order; junction bases with no gene match: 5. The CDR3 DNA reads as TGTGCCAGCAGTCCGACTAGCGGGAAAAACAATGAGCAGTTCTTC. Protein: CASSPTSGKNNEQFF.

This clonotype was detected ten times or more. The chain links TRBV12-3 or TRBV12-4 to TRBJ1-2; possibly TRBD1 for D (6 bases). The CDR3 runs to 12 residues. V was pared by 2 bases and J by 7 bases, with 8 bases between. The CDR3 DNA is TGTGCCAGCAGTTTACAGGGGTTTGGCTACACCTTC. It translates to CASSLQGFGYTF.

This chain joins TRBV5-1 and TRBJ2-6; D is undetermined. The germline CDR1 and CDR2 sequences are SGHRS and YFSETQ. The CDR3 loop spans 15 amino acids. V was shortened by 2 bases and J by 0 bases, with 6 bases between the two germline ends. For the CDR3, the DNA is TGCGCCAGCAGCTTAACTCCCTCTGGGGCCAACGTCCTGACTTTC. It codes for CASSLTPSGANVLTF.

The sample holds a few counts of this clonotype. The chain uses TRBV20-1 and TRBJ2-1, with 8 bases matching TRBD1. This CDR3 region has 13 residues. The V gene end was trimmed by 4 bases and the J gene end by 9 bases; junction bases not matched to a gene: 8. CDR1 is DFQATT, CDR2 SNEGSKA, per germline (reference sequence). CDR3 loop: CSANRGLSSEQFF. The CDR3 bases are TGCAGTGCTAACAGGGGGTTGAGTAGTGAGCAGTTCTTC.

The chain has TRBV5-1 and TRBJ2-3, with 10 bases that match TRBD2. V shed 4 bases and J 7 bases; nucleotides not matched to a gene: 12. The CDR3 sequence is 16 residues long. The V gene's germline CDR1 is SGHRS and CDR2 YFSETQ. In nucleotides, the CDR3 is TGCGCCAGCAGCCTTTCCGGTGTAGCGGGGGGAAATACGCAGTATTTT. It yields the protein CASSLSGVAGGNTQYF.